This TCR beta chain was sequenced in a study of monozygotic twins with inflammatory bowel disease. With no T cell sorting beforehand, total RNA was isolated from whole blood. Template switching incorporated UMIs with a 6-nucleotide sample barcode. TCRdb re-called the 5' RACE reads and shows each CDR3 protein once, DNA omitted. The table lists around 190,000 distinct CDR3 sequences. General observations from the study: Repertoire similarity did not separate concordant from discordant twins, possibly from limited power.

Comment on this clonotype: Its specificity is not known.

CDR3 length: 14 amino acids. CDR1 and CDR2 from the germline V gene are DFQATT and SNEGSKA (reference sequence). The origin of this receptor is a human donor with ulcerative colitis or Crohn's disease, or a healthy co-twin of an affected twin (not recorded which). The V call is TRBV20-1, the J call TRBJ1-2. Sequenced material: blood. This CDR3 is CSAREGGYNYGYTF.